These 21 T cell receptor beta chains were sequenced from one sample in a study of cytomegalovirus exposure and HLA in healthy donors. In the PCR, 60 Vbeta and 13 Jbeta primers were used. Repertoires were generated with immunoSEQ multiplex PCR, while TCRdb's copy carries only in-frame clones and drops some. The sample has 45,000 to 75,000 clones; approximately 70% are singletons. Sequences were obtained from PBMCs. These receptors all stem from a woman aged 55-70 years in good health and CMV-seropositive.

The chain uses TRBV19 and TRBJ2-1, with 9 bases identical to TRBD1. Germline V gene data show CDR1 as LNHDA and CDR2 as SQIVND (reference sequence). The CDR3 is 15 residues long. V was clipped by 6 bases and J by 6 bases; unmatched bases: 9. The CDR3 is CASSLDRGSINEQFF. In DNA form, the CDR3 reads TGTGCCAGTAGCCTGGACAGGGGATCTATCAATGAGCAGTTCTTC.

The chain combines TRBV9 with TRBJ1-2, with D hard to call. This CDR3 is 13 amino acids long. V lost 3 bases and J 4 bases, leaving 10 bases between the germline ends. Germline V gene data show CDR1 as SGDLS and CDR2 as YYNGEE. The CDR3, as DNA: TGTGCCAGCAGCGGAGTTCCCTTCTATGGCTACACCTTC. Translating gives CASSGVPFYGYTF.

The CDR3 sequence: CASSGEFNTEAFF. Here the CDR3 DNA reads TGCGCCAGCAGTGGGGAGTTTAACACTGAAGCTTTCTTT. The rearrangement links TRBV5-1 to TRBJ1-1; D remains unclear. The CDR3 is made up of 13 amino acids. Looked up from germline, CDR1 is SGHRS and CDR2 is YFSETQ. V was trimmed by 5 bases and J by 2 bases, leaving 10 bases between them.

This clone was observed a handful of times. CDR3 coding DNA: TGTGCCTGGACTACCTCCAGGGTGGCGGTGACTAATGAAAAACTGTTTTTT. This gives the protein CAWTTSRVAVTNEKLFF. The J gene is TRBJ1-4, the V gene TRBV30, with D possibly being TRBD1 (5 bases). The CDR3 length is 17 residues. CDR1 is GTSNPN, CDR2 SVGIG, per germline (reference sequence). V dropped 4 bases and J dropped 2 bases, with 20 bases sitting between them.

The chain combines TRBV5-4 with TRBJ1-2; 9 bases line up with TRBD1. This CDR3 region has 16 residues. Germline CDR1 reads SGHNT; CDR2 reads YYREEE (reference sequence). V trimming: 3 bases; J trimming: 2 bases; junction bases outside the gene matches: 8. CDR3 loop: CASSYLGQGRNYGYTF. CDR3 DNA: TGTGCCAGCAGCTACCTGGGACAGGGCAGGAACTATGGCTACACCTTC.

The J gene is TRBJ1-2, the V gene TRBV5-1; the D gene is possibly TRBD1 (5 bases). The V end was cut by 6 bases, the J end by 10 bases, with 22 bases between. Germline CDR1 and CDR2: SGHRS and YFSETQ. The CDR3 spans 14 residues. The CDR3 region has the DNA TGCGCCAGCACGTTTTTTGGAGGGGAAGGGACCTACACCTTC. Amino acid sequence: CASTFFGGEGTYTF. The complete variable domain, with remaining parts taken from reference TRBV5-1 and TRBJ1-2, reads KAGVTQTPRYLIKTRGQQVTLSCSPISGHRSVSWYQQTPGQGLQFLFEYFSETQRNKGNFPGRFSGRQFSNSRSEMNVSTLELGDSALYLCASTFFGGEGTYTFGSGTRLTVV.

The chain has TRBV7-6 and TRBJ2-3, with TRBD2 identical over 8 bases. The CDR3 runs 14 residues. Germline CDR1 reads SGHVS; CDR2 reads FNYEAQ. J was trimmed by 5 bases and V by 5 bases; bases with no gene match: 6. The CDR3 loop reads CASSQGLGGDTQYF. CDR3 nucleotide sequence: TGTGCCAGCAGCCAGGGACTAGGGGGAGATACGCAGTATTTT.

V gene TRBV7-9 combines with J gene TRBJ1-1; D is unclear. Germline CDR1 and CDR2: SEHNR and FQNEAQ (reference sequence). This CDR3 contains 12 residues. With 1 base removed from V and 6 bases from J, the gap between germline ends came to 6 bases. The CDR3 DNA is TGTGCCAGCAGCTTAGGGCCAGCTGAAGCTTTCTTT. Translating gives CASSLGPAEAFF.

About this clone itself: Relative to the germline gene, one junction end is altered; a read error may explain this. The chain employs TRBV7-9 and TRBJ1-6; D remains unclear. The CDR3 is made up of 13 amino acids. CDR1 is SEHNR and CDR2 is FQNEAQ in the germline V gene (reference sequence). CDR3 DNA sequence: TGTTCCAGCACCGGTGGGTCAGGTTCACCCCTCCACTTT. Amino acids: CSSTGGSGSPLHF.

The chain combines TRBV6-5 with TRBJ1-2; 7 bases agree with TRBD1. The V gene end was trimmed by 5 bases and the J gene end by 2 bases; junction bases not matched to a gene: 8. This CDR3 contains 15 residues. Germline CDR1 is MNHEY and CDR2 is SVGAGI. The CDR3, as DNA: TGTGCCAGCAGTCCAACGGGACAGCCGAACTATGGCTACACCTTC. It is translated as CASSPTGQPNYGYTF.

To note about this clone: One end of the junction is discordant with germline, which a read error may explain. The rearrangement links TRBV7-9 to TRBJ1-1, with 9 bases lining up with TRBD1. The CDR3 sequence is 15 residues long. Germline CDR1 SEHNR, CDR2 FQNEAQ (reference sequence). CDR3 DNA sequence: TGTTCCAGCAGCCCGAGACAGGGGGGCAGAACTGAAGCTTTCTTT. Translated: CSSSPRQGGRTEAFF.

This clone has only one observation. This chain links TRBV10-3 with TRBJ2-3; D is perhaps TRBD2 (6 bases). The CDR3 runs 16 residues. The V gene lost 7 bases and the J gene lost 0 bases, with 17 bases spanning the gap. The germline V gene has CDR1 ENHRY and CDR2 SYGVKD. The CDR3 loop is CAITPSKRESTDTQYF. In DNA form, the CDR3 reads TGTGCCATCACCCCGAGCAAACGGGAGAGCACAGATACGCAGTATTTT.

This clone was detected only a few times. The V and J genes are TRBV10-3 and TRBJ2-1; D unresolved. The germline CDR1 and CDR2 sequences are ENHRY and SYGVKD. CDR3 length: 15 residues. V was shortened by 5 bases and J by 4 bases, with 15 bases between the two germline ends. The CDR3 reads CAISPGTPSYNEQFF. The DNA for the CDR3 is TGTGCCATCAGTCCCGGTACGCCGTCGTACAATGAGCAGTTCTTC.

The rearrangement links TRBV4-3 to TRBJ1-2; possible D gene TRBD1, 6 bases. CDR3 length: 16 residues. CDR1 and CDR2 (germline): LGHNA, YSLEER. V lost 1 base and J lost 5, with 17 bases in between. CDR3 sequence (DNA): TGCGCCAGCAGCCAAGTGTCAGGACAGAACTTTTATGGCTACACCTTC. Residues: CASSQVSGQNFYGYTF.

The chain joins TRBV7-6 to TRBJ2-3, with a tentative D call TRBD2 (7 bases). This CDR3 comprises 15 residues. V was shortened by 4 bases and J by 5 bases, with 16 bases between the two germline ends. CDR1 is SGHVS and CDR2 is FNYEAQ in the germline V gene. The CDR3 sequence: CASSSAGANLDTQYF. The CDR3 DNA sequence: TGTGCCAGCAGCTCTGCGGGGGCAAACTTAGATACGCAGTATTTT.

The genes are TRBV5-4 and TRBJ1-1; 8 nucleotides line up with TRBD1. From germline, CDR1 is SGHNT and CDR2 YYREEE (reference sequence). CDR3 size: 15 residues. Unmatched junction bases numbered 3, after V lost 0 bases and J lost 2 bases. Written as DNA, the CDR3 is TGTGCCAGCAGCTTGGTCGGGACAGGCAACACTGAAGCTTTCTTT. This translates into CASSLVGTGNTEAFF.

This chain uses TRBV7-2 with TRBJ2-1; TRBD2 is a possible D gene (6 bases). The V and J ends lost 2 bases and 5 bases respectively, with 22 bases between them. Per germline, CDR1 SGHTA and CDR2 FQGNSA. The CDR3 consists of 18 residues. The CDR3 loop is CASSLRRVPPSGDNEQFF. Written as DNA, the CDR3 is TGTGCCAGCAGCTTACGGCGGGTACCTCCGTCGGGGGACAATGAGCAGTTCTTC.

The chain uses TRBV29-1 and TRBJ1-2, with D possibly matching TRBD1 (6 bases). The CDR3 length is 12 residues. Between the trimmed V and J ends, which lost 4 bases and 8 bases, there was a span of 14 bases. Looked up from germline, CDR1 is SQVTM and CDR2 is ANQGSEA. The CDR3 sequence: CSVASGVDGYTF. The CDR3 nucleotides are TGCAGCGTTGCGTCAGGGGTCGACGGCTACACCTTC.

Details on this clone: Other DNA sequences from this sample encode an identical CDR3 as well. The chain uses TRBV2 and TRBJ1-2, with 9 bases identical to TRBD1. Losses at the gene ends were 4 bases for V and 3 bases for J; bases not matched to a gene: 6. Germline CDR1 SNHLY, CDR2 FYNNEI. CDR3 size: 15 residues. CDR3 nucleotide sequence: TGTGCCAGCAGTGCGGGACAGGGAGGGGACTATGGCTACACCTTC. It specifies CASSAGQGGDYGYTF.

The CDR3 DNA is TGTGCCAGCAGCTTTGGGGGGGGGAGCTCCTACAATGAGCAGTTCTTC. It codes for CASSFGGGSSYNEQFF. V is TRBV7-2 and J is TRBJ2-1; 7 bases match TRBD2. The CDR3 covers 16 residues. In germline, CDR1 is SGHTA, CDR2 FQGNSA. Unmatched junction bases numbered 5, after V lost 3 bases and J lost 0 bases.

The V and J genes are TRBV7-2 and TRBJ2-5; the D gene is possibly TRBD2 (6 bases). Germline V CDR1 and CDR2: SGHTA, FQGNSA. V dropped 5 bases and J dropped 9 bases, with 13 bases sitting between them. The length of the CDR3 is 12 residues. CDR3 region: CASSTRTGAQYF. DNA for the CDR3: TGTGCCAGCAGCACCCGGACGGGGGCCCAGTACTTC.